This passage covers 14 T cell receptor beta chains from one sample sequenced in a study of T cell repertoires in cytomegalovirus infection. TCRdb re-called the reads with MiXCR, one entry per CDR3 protein. Among about 740,000 distinct CDR3 sequences listed, less than 40% were seen once. Specimen: PBMCs. The origin of the receptors is a human donor in good health (CMV status not recorded). Some clones in this sample may be carry-over from other donors' samples.

Turning to this clonotype: The missing conserved phenylalanine or tryptophan at the end of this CDR3 makes a read error likely. V gene TRBV5-1 combines with J gene TRBJ2-1, with 7 bases aligning to TRBD1. Looked up from germline, CDR1 is SGHRS and CDR2 is YFSETQ. The CDR3 sequence is 16 residues long. CDR3 in DNA: TGCGCGAGCATCCCAAGGGGGCGGGTGTCCTACAATGAGCAGTTCTTA. As protein: CASIPRGRVSYNEQFL.

The rearrangement links TRBV27 to TRBJ2-1; a weak D match, TRBD2 (6 bases). Per the germline V gene, CDR1 is MNHEY and CDR2 is SMNVEV (reference sequence). The CDR3 has 15 amino acids. The germline V and J ends were trimmed by 3 bases and 6 bases, with 15 bases remaining between them. The CDR3 here is CASSFTAGRFNEQFF. The CDR3 bases are TGTGCCAGCAGTTTTACGGCGGGGAGGTTCAATGAGCAGTTCTTC.

This clonotype was seen a few times. The rearrangement joins TRBV20-1 to TRBJ2-7; 10 bases align to TRBD2. The V gene's germline CDR1 is DFQATT and CDR2 SNEGSKA (reference sequence). Unmatched junction bases numbered 9, after V lost 1 base and J lost 0 bases. This CDR3 is built from 17 residues. DNA of the CDR3: TGCAGTGCTAGAGTAGCGGGGGGCCTTTCTTTCTCCTACGAGCAGTACTTC. Its protein product is CSARVAGGLSFSYEQYF.

CDR3 region: CSARGGGTGRSEQFF. The CDR3 DNA reads as TGCAGTGCTAGAGGGGGTGGGACAGGGAGGAGTGAGCAGTTCTTC. The chain couples TRBV20-1 to TRBJ2-1; 9 nucleotides line up with TRBD1. The CDR3 totals 15 residues. With 1 base clipped from V and 9 bases from J, the junction kept 10 bases outside the gene matches. CDR1 is DFQATT, CDR2 SNEGSKA, per germline (reference sequence).

This clonotype turned up a few times. The chain joins TRBV10-3 to TRBJ2-1; the D call may be TRBD1 or TRBD2 (5 bases each). CDR1 and CDR2 from the germline V gene are ENHRY and SYGVKD. CDR3 size: 14 residues. V was cut by 3 bases and J by 4 bases, with 10 bases left in between. CDR3 protein: CAISDEGPYNEQFF. Here the CDR3 DNA reads TGTGCCATCAGTGATGAGGGACCATACAATGAGCAGTTCTTC.

The chain combines TRBV19 with TRBJ2-2, with 13 bases matching TRBD2. V was pared by 3 bases and J by 4 bases, with 5 bases of the junction left unmatched. CDR1 and CDR2 from the germline V gene are LNHDA and SQIVND (reference sequence). The CDR3 has 17 amino acids. The CDR3 nucleotides are TGTGCCAGTAGTATCGGACTAGCGGGAGTTCTCACCGGGGAGCTGTTTTTT. This encodes CASSIGLAGVLTGELFF.

This chain connects TRBV6-1 to TRBJ2-6, with D maybe TRBD1 (6 bases). The V and J ends lost 3 bases and 2 bases respectively, with 11 bases between them. CDR3 length equals 16 residues. Germline CDR1 MNHNS, CDR2 SASEGT. Here the CDR3 DNA reads TGTGCCAGCAGTGACAGGGGCCATACTGGGGCCAACGTCCTGACTTTC. As protein: CASSDRGHTGANVLTF.

With respect to this clonotype: The junction does not match germline at one end; this may be a read error. The J gene is TRBJ2-3, the V gene TRBV7-3, with 7 bases that match TRBD2. Per germline, CDR1 SGHTA and CDR2 FQGTGA. The CDR3 contains 13 residues. The CDR3 region is CGSSLGGGNTQYF. CDR3 in DNA: TGTGGCAGCAGCTTGGGGGGGGGGAATACGCAGTATTTT.

In its sample, this clonotype was seen a few times. The chain carries TRBV7-9 and TRBJ2-5, with TRBD1 as a possible D gene (6 bases). CDR1 is SEHNR and CDR2 is FQNEAQ in the germline V gene (reference sequence). With 0 bases removed from V and 4 bases from J, the gap between germline ends came to 15 bases. The CDR3 runs 16 residues. Here the CDR3 DNA reads TGTGCCAGCAGCTTAGCGCCAGGGGATGGCGTAGAGACCCAGTACTTC. Translation gives CASSLAPGDGVETQYF. Based on the CDR3 plus reference TRBV7-9 and TRBJ2-5, the full variable domain is DTGVSQNPRHKITKRGQNVTFRCDPISEHNRLYWYRQTLGQGPEFLTYFQNEAQLEKSRLLSDRFSAERPKGSFSTLEIQRTEQGDSAMYLCASSLAPGDGVETQYFGPGTRLLVL.

The rearrangement links TRBV6-1 to TRBJ2-1, with a tentative D call TRBD2 (6 bases). Germline V gene lookup returns CDR1 MNHNS and CDR2 SASEGT. CDR3 length equals 16 residues. V was trimmed by 8 bases and J by 3 bases, leaving 20 bases between them. The CDR3 DNA reads TGTGCCAGCGACCGAAAGTCCCTGGGGGGCTACAATGAGCAGTTCTTC. Translated: CASDRKSLGGYNEQFF.

This clonotype was counted only a few times. The chain carries TRBV28 and TRBJ2-1; 10 nucleotides agree with TRBD2. The germline gives CDR1 MDHEN, CDR2 SYDVKM. V shed 5 bases and J 3 bases; nucleotides not matched to a gene: 13. The CDR3 length is 18 residues. The CDR3 nucleotides read TGTGCCAGCAGTATGCTTAGCGGGGGGTTTGATAACTACAATGAGCAGTTCTTC. The encoded protein is CASSMLSGGFDNYNEQFF.

This clonotype was seen a few times. This chain uses TRBV10-3 with TRBJ2-6; D remains unclear. This CDR3 spans 13 amino acids. V dropped 2 bases and J dropped 4 bases, with 3 bases sitting between them. CDR1 and CDR2 (germline): ENHRY, SYGVKD. For the CDR3, the DNA is TGTGCCATCAGTGAGCCCGGGGCCAACGTCCTGACTTTC. This sequence encodes CAISEPGANVLTF.

This chain uses TRBV7-2 with TRBJ2-1, with a possible D match to TRBD2 (6 bases). Trimming removed 3 bases at V and 5 bases at J, with 11 bases between. There are 14 residues in the CDR3. Germline V gene lookup returns CDR1 SGHTA and CDR2 FQGNSA. In DNA, the CDR3 is TGTGCCAGCAGCTTCGGGCGGGGAAACAATGAGCAGTTCTTC. Translating gives CASSFGRGNNEQFF.

The rearrangement joins TRBV6-1 to TRBJ1-3; perhaps TRBD1 as D (6 bases). V lost 6 bases and J 9 bases, leaving 18 bases between the germline ends. The length of the CDR3 is 14 residues. In germline, CDR1 is MNHNS, CDR2 SASEGT. This CDR3 reads CASRQHRDIATIYF. CDR3 nucleotide sequence: TGTGCCAGCAGGCAGCACAGGGATATCGCCACCATATATTTT.